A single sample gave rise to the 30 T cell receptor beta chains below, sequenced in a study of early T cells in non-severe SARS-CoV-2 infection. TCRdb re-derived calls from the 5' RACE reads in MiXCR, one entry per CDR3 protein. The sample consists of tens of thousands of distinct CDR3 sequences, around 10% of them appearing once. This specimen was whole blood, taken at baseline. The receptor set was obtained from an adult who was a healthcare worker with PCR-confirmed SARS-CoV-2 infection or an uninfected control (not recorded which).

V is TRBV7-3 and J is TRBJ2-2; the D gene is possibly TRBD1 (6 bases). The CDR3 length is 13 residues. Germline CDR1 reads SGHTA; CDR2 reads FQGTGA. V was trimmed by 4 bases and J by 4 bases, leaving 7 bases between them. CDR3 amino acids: CASSSRGTGELFF. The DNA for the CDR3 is TGTGCCAGCAGCTCCAGGGGCACCGGGGAGCTGTTTTTT.

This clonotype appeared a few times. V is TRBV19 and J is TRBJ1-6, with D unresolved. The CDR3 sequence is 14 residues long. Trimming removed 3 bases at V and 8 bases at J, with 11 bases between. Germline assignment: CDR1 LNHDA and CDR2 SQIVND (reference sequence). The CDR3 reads CASSIRSTDSPLHF. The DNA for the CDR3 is TGTGCCAGTAGTATTAGGAGTACAGATTCACCCCTCCACTTT.

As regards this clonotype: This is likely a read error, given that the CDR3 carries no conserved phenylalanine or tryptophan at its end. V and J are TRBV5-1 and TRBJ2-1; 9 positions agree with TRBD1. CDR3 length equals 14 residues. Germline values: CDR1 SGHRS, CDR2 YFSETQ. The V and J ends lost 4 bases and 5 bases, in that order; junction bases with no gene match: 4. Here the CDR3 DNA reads TGCGCCAGCAGCCGCCGGGACAGGGACAATGAGCAGTTCCTC. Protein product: CASSRRDRDNEQFL.

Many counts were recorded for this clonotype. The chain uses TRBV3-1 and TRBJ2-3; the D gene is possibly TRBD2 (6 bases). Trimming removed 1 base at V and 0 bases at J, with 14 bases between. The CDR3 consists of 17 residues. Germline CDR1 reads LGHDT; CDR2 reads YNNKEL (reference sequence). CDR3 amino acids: CASSQAGRFSSTDTQYF. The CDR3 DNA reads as TGTGCCAGCAGCCAAGCCGGGAGATTCTCTAGCACAGATACGCAGTATTTT.

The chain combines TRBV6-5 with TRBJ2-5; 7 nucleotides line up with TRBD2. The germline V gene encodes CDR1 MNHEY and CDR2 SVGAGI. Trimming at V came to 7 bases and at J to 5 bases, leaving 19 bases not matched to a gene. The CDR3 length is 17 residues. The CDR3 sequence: CASTPLLRGRASETQYF. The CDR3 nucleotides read TGTGCCAGCACTCCTCTCCTTCGGGGGAGGGCATCGGAGACCCAGTACTTC.

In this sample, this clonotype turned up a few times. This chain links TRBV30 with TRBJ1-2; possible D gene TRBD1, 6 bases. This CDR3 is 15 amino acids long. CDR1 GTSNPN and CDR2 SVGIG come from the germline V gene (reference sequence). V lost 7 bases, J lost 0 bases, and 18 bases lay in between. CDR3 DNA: TGTGCCTACCTAACAGGGAGTACTTCTAACTATGGCTACACCTTC. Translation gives CAYLTGSTSNYGYTF. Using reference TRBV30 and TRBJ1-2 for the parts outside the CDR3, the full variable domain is SQTIHQWPATLVQPVGSPLSLECTVEGTSNPNLYWYRQAAGRGLQLLFYSVGIGQISSEVPQNLSASRPQDRQFILSSKKLLLSDSGFYLCAYLTGSTSNYGYTFGSGTRLTVV.

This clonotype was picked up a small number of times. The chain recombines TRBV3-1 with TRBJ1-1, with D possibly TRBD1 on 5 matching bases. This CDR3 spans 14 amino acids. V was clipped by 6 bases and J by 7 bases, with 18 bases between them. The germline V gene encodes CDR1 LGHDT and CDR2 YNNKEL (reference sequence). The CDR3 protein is CASSRFRDPSEAFF. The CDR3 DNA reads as TGTGCCAGCAGTCGATTCCGGGACCCTAGTGAAGCTTTCTTT.

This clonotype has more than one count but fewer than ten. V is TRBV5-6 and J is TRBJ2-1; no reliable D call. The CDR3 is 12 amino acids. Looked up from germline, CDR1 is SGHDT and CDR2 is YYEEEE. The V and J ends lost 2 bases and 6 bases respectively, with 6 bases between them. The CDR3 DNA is TGTGCCAGCAGCTTCGACCCCAATGAGCAGTTCTTC. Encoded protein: CASSFDPNEQFF.

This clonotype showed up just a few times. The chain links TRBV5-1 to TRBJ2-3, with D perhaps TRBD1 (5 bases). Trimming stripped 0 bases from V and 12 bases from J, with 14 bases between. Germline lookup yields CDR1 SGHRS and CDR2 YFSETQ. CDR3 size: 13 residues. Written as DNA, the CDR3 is TGCGCCAGCAGCTTGGAGGACAACCGAAGTCAGTATTTT. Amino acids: CASSLEDNRSQYF. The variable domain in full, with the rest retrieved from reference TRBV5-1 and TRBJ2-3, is KAGVTQTPRYLIKTRGQQVTLSCSPISGHRSVSWYQQTPGQGLQFLFEYFSETQRNKGNFPGRFSGRQFSNSRSEMNVSTLELGDSALYLCASSLEDNRSQYFGPGTRLTVL.

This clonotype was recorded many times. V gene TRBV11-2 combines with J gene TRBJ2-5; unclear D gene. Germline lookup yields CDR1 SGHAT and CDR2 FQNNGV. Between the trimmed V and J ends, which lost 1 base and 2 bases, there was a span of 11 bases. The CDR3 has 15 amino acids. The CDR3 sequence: CASSLGWVAQETQYF. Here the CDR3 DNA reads TGTGCCAGCAGCTTAGGTTGGGTGGCACAAGAGACCCAGTACTTC.

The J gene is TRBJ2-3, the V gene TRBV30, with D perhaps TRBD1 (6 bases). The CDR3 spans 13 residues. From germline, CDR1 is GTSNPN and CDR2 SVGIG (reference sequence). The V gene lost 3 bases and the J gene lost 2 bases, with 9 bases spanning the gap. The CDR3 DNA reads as TGTGCCTGGAGACAGGGTTTCACAGATACGCAGTATTTT. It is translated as CAWRQGFTDTQYF. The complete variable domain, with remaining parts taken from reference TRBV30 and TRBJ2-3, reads SQTIHQWPATLVQPVGSPLSLECTVEGTSNPNLYWYRQAAGRGLQLLFYSVGIGQISSEVPQNLSASRPQDRQFILSSKKLLLSDSGFYLCAWRQGFTDTQYFGPGTRLTVL.

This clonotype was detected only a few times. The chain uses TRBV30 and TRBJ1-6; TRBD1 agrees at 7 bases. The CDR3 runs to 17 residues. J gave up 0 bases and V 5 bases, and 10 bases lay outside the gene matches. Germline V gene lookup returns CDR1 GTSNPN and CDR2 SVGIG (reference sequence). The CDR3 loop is CAWCQGQTSSYNSPLHF. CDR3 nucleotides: TGTGCCTGGTGCCAGGGACAGACGAGCTCCTATAATTCACCCCTCCACTTT.

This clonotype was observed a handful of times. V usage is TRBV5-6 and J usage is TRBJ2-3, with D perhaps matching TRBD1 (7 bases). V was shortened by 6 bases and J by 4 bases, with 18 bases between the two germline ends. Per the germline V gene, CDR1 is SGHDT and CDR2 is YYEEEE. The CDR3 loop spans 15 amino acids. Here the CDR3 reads CASTGDGTESDTQYF. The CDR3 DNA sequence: TGTGCCAGCACGGGGGATGGGACAGAGTCAGATACGCAGTATTTT. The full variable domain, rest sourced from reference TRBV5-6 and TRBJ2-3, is DAGVTQSPTHLIKTRGQQVTLRCSPKSGHDTVSWYQQALGQGPQFIFQYYEEEERQRGNFPDRFSGHQFPNYSSELNVNALLLGDSALYLCASTGDGTESDTQYFGPGTRLTVL.

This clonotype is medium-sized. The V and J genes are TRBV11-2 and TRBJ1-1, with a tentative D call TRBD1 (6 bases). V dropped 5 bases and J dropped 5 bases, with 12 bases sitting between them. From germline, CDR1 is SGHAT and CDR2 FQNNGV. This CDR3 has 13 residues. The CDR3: CASSKQGETEAFF. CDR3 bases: TGTGCCAGCAGCAAACAGGGAGAGACTGAAGCTTTCTTT. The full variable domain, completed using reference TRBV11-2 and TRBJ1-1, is EAGVAQSPRYKIIEKRQSVAFWCNPISGHATLYWYQQILGQGPKLLIQFQNNGVVDDSQLPKDRFSAERLKGVDSTLKIQPAKLEDSAVYLCASSKQGETEAFFGQGTRLTVV.

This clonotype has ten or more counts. CDR3 DNA: TGTGCCAGCAGCAAGACTAGCGTGGAGACCCAGTACTTC. It specifies CASSKTSVETQYF. The rearrangement uses TRBV5-4 and TRBJ2-5; 8 nucleotides align to TRBD2. V shed 4 bases, J shed 5 bases, and the junction held 4 bases outside the gene matches. CDR3 length equals 13 residues. CDR1 and CDR2 (germline): SGHNT, YYREEE (reference sequence).

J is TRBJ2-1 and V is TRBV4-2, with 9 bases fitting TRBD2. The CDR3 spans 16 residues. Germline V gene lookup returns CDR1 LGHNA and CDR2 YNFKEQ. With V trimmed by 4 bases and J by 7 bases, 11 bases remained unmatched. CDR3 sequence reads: CASSLGSGGGANEQFF. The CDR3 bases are TGTGCCAGCAGCCTCGGTTCGGGCGGGGGGGCTAATGAGCAGTTCTTC.

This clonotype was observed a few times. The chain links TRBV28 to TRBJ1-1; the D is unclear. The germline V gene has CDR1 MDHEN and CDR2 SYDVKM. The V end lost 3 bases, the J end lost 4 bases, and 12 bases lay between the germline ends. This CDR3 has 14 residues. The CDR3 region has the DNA TGTGCCAGCAGTTTCCCCCAGCTTCGCACTGAAGCTTTCTTT. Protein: CASSFPQLRTEAFF.

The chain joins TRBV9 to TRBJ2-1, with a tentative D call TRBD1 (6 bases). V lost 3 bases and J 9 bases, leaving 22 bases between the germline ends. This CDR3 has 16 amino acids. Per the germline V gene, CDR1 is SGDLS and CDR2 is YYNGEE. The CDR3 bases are TGTGCCAGCAGCGGCCAACGACGAACAGGGATCAGTGAGCAGTTCTTC. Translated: CASSGQRRTGISEQFF.

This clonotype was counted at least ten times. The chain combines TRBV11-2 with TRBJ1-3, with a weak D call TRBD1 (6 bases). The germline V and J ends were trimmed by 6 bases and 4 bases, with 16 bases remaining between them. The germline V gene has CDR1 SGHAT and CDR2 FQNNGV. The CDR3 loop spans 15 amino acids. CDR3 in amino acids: CASSFMKQGGNTIYF. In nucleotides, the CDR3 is TGTGCCAGCAGTTTCATGAAACAGGGAGGAAACACCATATATTTT.

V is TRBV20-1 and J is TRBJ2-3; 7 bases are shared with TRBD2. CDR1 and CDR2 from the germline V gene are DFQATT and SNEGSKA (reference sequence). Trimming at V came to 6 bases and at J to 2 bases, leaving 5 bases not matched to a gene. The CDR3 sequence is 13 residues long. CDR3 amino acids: CSADLAVTDTQYF. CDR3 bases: TGCAGTGCGGATCTAGCGGTCACAGATACGCAGTATTTT.

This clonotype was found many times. This CDR3 is CAININREDEQFF. The CDR3 DNA is TGTGCCATCAACATTAACAGGGAGGATGAGCAGTTCTTC. The rearrangement uses TRBV10-3 and TRBJ2-1; D is tentatively TRBD1 or TRBD2 (6 bases each). V lost 7 bases, J lost 8 bases, and 15 bases lay in between. This CDR3 region has 13 residues. Germline CDR1 ENHRY, CDR2 SYGVKD.

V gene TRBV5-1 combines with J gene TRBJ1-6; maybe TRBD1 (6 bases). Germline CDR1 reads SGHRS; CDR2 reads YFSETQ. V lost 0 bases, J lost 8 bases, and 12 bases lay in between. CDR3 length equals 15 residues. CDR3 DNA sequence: TGCGCCAGCAGCTTGGCCTCGGGGGCTTATTCACCCCTCCACTTT. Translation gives CASSLASGAYSPLHF.

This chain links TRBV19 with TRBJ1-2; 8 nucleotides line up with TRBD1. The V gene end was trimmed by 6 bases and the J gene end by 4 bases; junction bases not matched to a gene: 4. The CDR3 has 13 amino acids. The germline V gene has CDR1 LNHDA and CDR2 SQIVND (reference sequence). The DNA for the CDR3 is TGTGCCAGTAGCAGGACAGGGATCTATGGCTACACCTTC. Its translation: CASSRTGIYGYTF.

This CDR3 is CASSRPQFPWTQTDTQYF. CDR3 sequence (DNA): TGTGCCAGCAGTCGTCCCCAGTTCCCCTGGACTCAAACAGATACGCAGTATTTT. The chain couples TRBV7-8 to TRBJ2-3; D perhaps matches TRBD2 (5 bases). CDR1 is SGHVS, CDR2 FQNEAQ, per germline. V was cut by 6 bases and J by 3 bases, with 25 bases left in between. This CDR3 has 18 amino acids.

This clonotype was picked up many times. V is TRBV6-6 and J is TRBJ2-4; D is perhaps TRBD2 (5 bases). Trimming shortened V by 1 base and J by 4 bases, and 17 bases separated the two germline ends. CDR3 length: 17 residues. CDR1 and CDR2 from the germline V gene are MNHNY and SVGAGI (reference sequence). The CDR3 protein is CASSYLGEPTGKNIQYF. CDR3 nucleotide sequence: TGTGCCAGCAGTTACTTGGGCGAACCCACGGGGAAAAACATTCAGTACTTC.

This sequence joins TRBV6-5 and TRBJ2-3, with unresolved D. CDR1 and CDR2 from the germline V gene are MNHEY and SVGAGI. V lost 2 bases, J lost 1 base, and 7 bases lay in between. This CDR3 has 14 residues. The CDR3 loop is CASSYGRGTDTQYF. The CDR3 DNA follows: TGTGCCAGCAGTTACGGAAGGGGCACAGATACGCAGTATTTT.

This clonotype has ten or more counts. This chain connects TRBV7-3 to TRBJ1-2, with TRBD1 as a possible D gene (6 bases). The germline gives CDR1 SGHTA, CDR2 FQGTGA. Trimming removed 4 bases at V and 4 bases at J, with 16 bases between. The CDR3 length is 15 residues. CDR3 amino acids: CASSSNGGGAYGYTF. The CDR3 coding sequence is TGTGCCAGCAGCTCGAACGGCGGGGGCGCCTATGGCTACACCTTC.

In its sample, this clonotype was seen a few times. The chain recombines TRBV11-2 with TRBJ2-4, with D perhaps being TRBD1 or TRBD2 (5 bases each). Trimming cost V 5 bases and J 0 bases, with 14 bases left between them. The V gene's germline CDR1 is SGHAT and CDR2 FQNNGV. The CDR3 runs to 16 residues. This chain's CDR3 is CASSHSRDRAKNIQYF. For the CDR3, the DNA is TGTGCCAGCAGCCACTCCCGGGACCGAGCCAAAAACATTCAGTACTTC.

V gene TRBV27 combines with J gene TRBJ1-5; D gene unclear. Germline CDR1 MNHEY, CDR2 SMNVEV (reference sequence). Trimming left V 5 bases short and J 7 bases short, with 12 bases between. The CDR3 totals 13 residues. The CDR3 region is CASSPDWEQPQHF. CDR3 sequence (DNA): TGTGCCAGCAGTCCCGACTGGGAACAGCCCCAGCATTTT.

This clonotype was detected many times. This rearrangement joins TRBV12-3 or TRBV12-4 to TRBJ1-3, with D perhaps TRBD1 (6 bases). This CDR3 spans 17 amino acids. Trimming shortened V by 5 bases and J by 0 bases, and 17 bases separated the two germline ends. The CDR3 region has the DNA TGTGCCAGCAGTCCTAATGGGGGGCGAATCTCTGGAAACACCATATATTTT. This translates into CASSPNGGRISGNTIYF.